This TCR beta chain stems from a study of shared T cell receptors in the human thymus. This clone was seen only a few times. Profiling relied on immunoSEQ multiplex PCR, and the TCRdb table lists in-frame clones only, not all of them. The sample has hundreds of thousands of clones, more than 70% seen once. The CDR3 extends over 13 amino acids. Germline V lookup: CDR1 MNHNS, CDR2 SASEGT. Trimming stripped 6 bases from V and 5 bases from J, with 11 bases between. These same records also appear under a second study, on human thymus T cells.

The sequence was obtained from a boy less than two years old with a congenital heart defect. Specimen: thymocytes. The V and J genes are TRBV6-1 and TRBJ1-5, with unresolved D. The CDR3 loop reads CASRNHRDQPQHF. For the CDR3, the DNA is TGTGCCAGCAGGAACCACAGAGATCAGCCCCAGCATTTT.